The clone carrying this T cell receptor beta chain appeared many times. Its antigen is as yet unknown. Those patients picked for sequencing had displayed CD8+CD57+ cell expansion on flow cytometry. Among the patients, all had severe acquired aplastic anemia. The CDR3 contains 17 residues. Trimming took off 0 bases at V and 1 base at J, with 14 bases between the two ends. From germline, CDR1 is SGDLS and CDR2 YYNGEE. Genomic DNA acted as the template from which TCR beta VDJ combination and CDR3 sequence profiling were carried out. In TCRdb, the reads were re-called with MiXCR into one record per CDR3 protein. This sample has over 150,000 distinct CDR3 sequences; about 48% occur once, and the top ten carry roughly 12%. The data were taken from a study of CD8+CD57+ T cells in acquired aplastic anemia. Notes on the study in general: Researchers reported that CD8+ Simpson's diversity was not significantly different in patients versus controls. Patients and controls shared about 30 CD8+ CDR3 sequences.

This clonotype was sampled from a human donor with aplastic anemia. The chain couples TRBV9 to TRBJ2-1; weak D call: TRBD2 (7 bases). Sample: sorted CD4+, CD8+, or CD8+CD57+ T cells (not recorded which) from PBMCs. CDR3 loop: CASSVGRGGPSYNEQFF. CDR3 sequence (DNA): TGTGCCAGCAGCGTAGGGAGGGGGGGGCCTTCCTACAATGAGCAGTTCTTC.